One sample yielded the 20 T cell receptor beta chains listed below, sequenced in a study of T-cell reconstitution after alpha-beta-depleted transplantation in children. As it was prepared, the TCRbeta library received unique molecular identifiers. Each CDR3 protein gets one entry after TCRdb re-called the PCR reads with MiXCR. The sample has 700,000 to 950,000 distinct CDR3 sequences, under 20% seen once. The material was PBMCs, mostly from graft donor cells, obtained 360 days after TCRalphabeta/CD19-depleted stem cell transplant. The source of these receptors is a male patient under 18 who had a stem cell transplant for acute lymphoblastic leukemia, so the T cells may come from the graft donor.

The table lists this clonotype with many counts. The rearrangement uses TRBV29-1 and TRBJ2-1; TRBD1 might be the D (5 bases). V lost 4 bases to trimming and J lost 4 bases, with 14 bases between them. CDR3 length: 14 amino acids. From germline, CDR1 is SQVTM and CDR2 ANQGSEA. DNA for the CDR3: TGCAGCGTTGCCTTCCAGGGTTGGTACAATGAGCAGTTCTTC. It translates to CSVAFQGWYNEQFF.

At least ten counts were recorded for this clonotype. The chain combines TRBV10-3 with TRBJ1-1, with 12 bases that match TRBD1. Germline values: CDR1 ENHRY, CDR2 SYGVKD. This CDR3 spans 14 amino acids. J lost 5 bases, V lost 5 bases, and 3 bases had no gene match. The CDR3 region is CAISWDRGQTEAFF. The CDR3 DNA follows: TGTGCCATCAGTTGGGACAGGGGGCAAACTGAAGCTTTCTTT.

The chain uses TRBV7-2 and TRBJ1-2; D is unclear. V lost 6 bases and J lost 3, with 5 bases in between. The germline V gene has CDR1 SGHTA and CDR2 FQGNSA. This CDR3 contains 11 residues. CDR3 nucleotide sequence: TGTGCCAGCAGGACTTACTATGGCTACACCTTC. It specifies CASRTYYGYTF.

This clonotype was observed a handful of times. This chain joins TRBV18 and TRBJ1-2, with a weak D call TRBD1 (5 bases). The CDR3 length is 13 residues. Looked up from germline, CDR1 is KGHSH and CDR2 is LQKENI. The V end lost 8 bases, the J end lost 7 bases, and 17 bases lay between the germline ends. The CDR3 region is CASGPWGSGGYTF. DNA of the CDR3: TGTGCCAGCGGTCCCTGGGGCAGCGGTGGCTACACCTTC.

This clonotype was seen a few times. This sequence joins TRBV29-1 and TRBJ2-7; 9 bases match TRBD1. Looked up from germline, CDR1 is SQVTM and CDR2 is ANQGSEA. The CDR3 length is 14 residues. The V segment lost 3 bases and the J segment 5 bases; nucleotides outside the gene matches: 8. The CDR3 here is CSVEAGQGRDEQYF. The DNA for the CDR3 is TGCAGCGTTGAGGCGGGACAGGGTCGGGACGAGCAGTACTTC.

The rearrangement joins TRBV20-1 to TRBJ2-7; 9 bases agree with TRBD1. CDR3 size: 12 residues. The germline CDR1 and CDR2 sequences are DFQATT and SNEGSKA (reference sequence). CDR3 sequence reads: CRVPGQGYEQYF. For the CDR3, the DNA is TGCAGGGTCCCGGGACAGGGATACGAGCAGTACTTC.

Ten or more counts support this clonotype. The V and J genes are TRBV11-2 and TRBJ2-1, with D possibly matching TRBD1 (5 bases). Trimming shortened V by 2 bases and J by 7 bases, and 9 bases separated the two germline ends. Germline V gene data show CDR1 as SGHAT and CDR2 as FQNNGV. The CDR3 is made up of 13 amino acids. CDR3 protein: CASSLWPGNEQFF. As DNA, the CDR3 is TGTGCCAGCAGCTTATGGCCAGGGAATGAGCAGTTCTTC.

The CDR3 here is CASSSGTGITNEQFF. As DNA, the CDR3 is TGTGCCAGCAGCTCAGGGACAGGGATAACCAATGAGCAGTTCTTC. This chain connects TRBV7-9 to TRBJ2-1, with 9 bases lining up with TRBD1. The germline V gene has CDR1 SEHNR and CDR2 FQNEAQ (reference sequence). This CDR3 is built from 15 residues. J gave up 6 bases and V 4 bases, and 7 bases lay outside the gene matches.

The chain carries TRBV7-6 and TRBJ2-5, with 7 bases fitting TRBD2. The CDR3 contains 16 residues. The germline gives CDR1 SGHVS, CDR2 FNYEAQ. Unmatched junction bases numbered 9, after V lost 4 bases and J lost 1 base. The CDR3 DNA reads TGTGCCAGCAGCTCCTTCCCCAGCGGGGCCCAAGAGACCCAGTACTTC. This gives the protein CASSSFPSGAQETQYF. The full variable domain, with the rest looked up from reference TRBV7-6 and TRBJ2-5, is GAGVSQSPRYKVTKRGQDVALRCDPISGHVSLYWYRQALGQGPEFLTYFNYEAQQDKSGLPNDRFSAERPEGSISTLTIQRTEQRDSAMYRCASSSFPSGAQETQYFGPGTRLLVL.

The CDR3 is CASSWLPLAVSSYNEQFF. CDR3 sequence (DNA): TGTGCCAGCAGCTGGCTACCCTTAGCGGTTAGCTCCTACAATGAGCAGTTCTTC. This rearrangement joins TRBV11-2 to TRBJ2-1; TRBD2 might be the D (6 bases). Trimming pared 4 bases from V and 0 bases from J, leaving 19 bases between. This CDR3 comprises 18 residues. CDR1 and CDR2 from the germline V gene are SGHAT and FQNNGV. The full variable domain, rest sourced from reference TRBV11-2 and TRBJ2-1, is EAGVAQSPRYKIIEKRQSVAFWCNPISGHATLYWYQQILGQGPKLLIQFQNNGVVDDSQLPKDRFSAERLKGVDSTLKIQPAKLEDSAVYLCASSWLPLAVSSYNEQFFGPGTRLTVL.

V and J are TRBV5-5 and TRBJ2-2; 7 positions agree with TRBD1. The ends lost 4 bases at V and 5 bases at J; junction bases unmatched: 14. CDR1 is SGHKS and CDR2 is YYEKEE in the germline V gene (reference sequence). The CDR3 contains 17 residues. Here the CDR3 reads CASSRTLGQQRTGELFF. DNA of the CDR3: TGTGCCAGCAGCCGTACTCTGGGACAGCAACGGACCGGGGAGCTGTTTTTT.

This clonotype came up many times. J is TRBJ1-2 and V is TRBV5-8, with no clear D. Germline CDR1 is SGHTS and CDR2 is YDEGEE. This CDR3 is built from 12 residues. V lost 1 base and J lost 4, with 5 bases in between. Here the CDR3 DNA reads TGTGCCAGCAGCTTGAGTGGCTATGGCTACACCTTC. Protein sequence: CASSLSGYGYTF.

The chain couples TRBV6-5 to TRBJ2-7, with TRBD1 matching over 12 bases. J lost 7 bases, V lost 2 bases, and 9 bases had no gene match. Germline lookup yields CDR1 MNHEY and CDR2 SVGAGI. The CDR3 has 16 amino acids. The CDR3 DNA reads as TGTGCCAGCAGTTACGACGGGGGACAGGGGGCGGGTGAGCAGTACTTC. This sequence encodes CASSYDGGQGAGEQYF.

The gene calls are TRBV7-8 and TRBJ2-7, with D possibly being TRBD1 or TRBD2 (5 bases each). Trimming took 4 bases from V and 4 from J, leaving 17 bases between them. The CDR3 extends over 15 amino acids. Per the germline V gene, CDR1 is SGHVS and CDR2 is FQNEAQ. This chain's CDR3 is CASSSPSWGRYEQYF. The CDR3 DNA reads TGTGCCAGCAGCTCTCCTAGCTGGGGCCGGTACGAGCAGTACTTC.

The rearrangement joins TRBV18 to TRBJ1-1, with 8 bases identical to TRBD1. In germline, CDR1 is KGHSH, CDR2 LQKENI. CDR3 length: 13 amino acids. V was pared by 5 bases and J by 7 bases, with 6 bases of the junction left unmatched. The CDR3 DNA is TGTGCCAGCTCAAGCGGGACAGGTCTTGAAGCTTTCTTT. It is translated as CASSSGTGLEAFF.

The rearrangement uses TRBV10-3 and TRBJ2-7; no definite D call. V lost 6 bases to trimming and J lost 3 bases, with 12 bases between them. This CDR3 comprises 13 residues. The V gene's germline CDR1 is ENHRY and CDR2 SYGVKD. The CDR3, as DNA: TGTGCCATCAGCCCCGGGCTCCTCTACGAGCAGTACTTC. This sequence encodes CAISPGLLYEQYF.

The chain's CDR3 is CANTDTGANVLTF. The CDR3 nucleotides read TGTGCCAATACCGACACCGGGGCCAACGTCCTGACTTTC. This rearrangement joins TRBV18 to TRBJ2-6; D gene unclear. V shed 10 bases and J shed 4 bases, with 11 bases lying between them. This CDR3 spans 13 amino acids. Germline CDR1 reads KGHSH; CDR2 reads LQKENI.

The V and J genes are TRBV4-2 and TRBJ2-7; D perhaps matches TRBD2 (5 bases). Germline values: CDR1 LGHNA, CDR2 YNFKEQ. Trimming took off 0 bases at V and 4 bases at J, with 19 bases between the two ends. The CDR3 is 17 amino acids. The CDR3 nucleotides are TGTGCCAGCAGCCAAGAGCAAGAGGTACTAGTTAGTTACGAGCAGTACTTC. It translates to CASSQEQEVLVSYEQYF.

The genes are TRBV5-5 and TRBJ2-2; D not certain. The CDR3 is 15 residues long. Germline lookup yields CDR1 SGHKS and CDR2 YYEKEE (reference sequence). Trimming removed 2 bases from V and 5 bases from J, with 13 bases in between. CDR3 sequence: CASSFPTLTTGELFF. The CDR3 region has the DNA TGTGCCAGCAGCTTCCCGACCTTAACGACCGGGGAGCTGTTTTTT.

The rearrangement links TRBV7-2 to TRBJ2-7, with TRBD2 matching over 8 bases. Germline V lookup: CDR1 SGHTA, CDR2 FQGNSA. V was clipped by 6 bases and J by 5 bases; unmatched bases: 12. The CDR3 contains 15 residues. The CDR3 loop is CASRKGAGAGNEQYF. The CDR3 DNA reads TGTGCCAGCAGAAAAGGAGCGGGAGCGGGCAACGAGCAGTACTTC. The full variable domain, with the rest looked up from reference TRBV7-2 and TRBJ2-7, is GAGVSQSPSNKVTEKGKDVELRCDPISGHTALYWYRQSLGQGLEFLIYFQGNSAPDKSGLPSDRFSAERTGGSVSTLTIQRTQQEDSAVYLCASRKGAGAGNEQYFGPGTRLTVT.